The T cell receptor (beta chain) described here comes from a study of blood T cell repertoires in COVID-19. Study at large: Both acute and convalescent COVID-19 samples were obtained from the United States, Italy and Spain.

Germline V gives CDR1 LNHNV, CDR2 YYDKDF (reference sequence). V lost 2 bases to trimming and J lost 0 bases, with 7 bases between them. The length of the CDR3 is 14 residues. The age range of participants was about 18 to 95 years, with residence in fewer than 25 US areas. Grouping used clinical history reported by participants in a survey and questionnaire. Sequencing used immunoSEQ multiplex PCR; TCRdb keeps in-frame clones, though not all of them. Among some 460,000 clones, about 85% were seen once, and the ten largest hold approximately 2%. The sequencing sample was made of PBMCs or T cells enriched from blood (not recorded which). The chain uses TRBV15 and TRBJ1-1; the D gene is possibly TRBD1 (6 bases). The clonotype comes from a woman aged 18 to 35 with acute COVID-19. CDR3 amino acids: CATSRRDMNTEAFF. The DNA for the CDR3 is TGTGCCACCAGCAGACGGGACATGAACACTGAAGCTTTCTTT. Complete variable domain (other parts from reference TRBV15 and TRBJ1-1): DAMVIQNPRYQVTQFGKPVTLSCSQTLNHNVMYWYQQKSSQAPKLLFHYYDKDFNNEADTPDNFQSRRPNTSFCFLDIRSPGLGDTAMYLCATSRRDMNTEAFFGQGTRLTVV.